A single T cell receptor beta chain is shown here with its context. This sample was included in a study of blood T cell repertoires in COVID-19. The wider study: Spain, Italy and the United States supplied samples that represented acute and convalescent COVID-19. PBMCs, B-cell-depleted T cells, or T cells were the source of the cDNA or gDNA that made up the material.

The table came from immunoSEQ multiplex PCR; TCRdb's copy has only in-frame clones and leaves some out. In the table there are roughly 70,000 clones, over 70% of which are singletons. V lost 0 bases and J lost 0; bases outside the gene matches: 5. Germline CDR1 and CDR2: GTSNPN and SVGIG (reference sequence). This CDR3 region has 16 residues. V is TRBV30 and J is TRBJ1-3; 7 nucleotides match TRBD1. The receptor's source is a man aged 55 to 70 with acute or convalescent COVID-19. The sequenced material came from peripheral blood. CDR3 amino acids: CAWSVPDRDSGNTIYF. The CDR3 DNA is TGTGCCTGGAGTGTACCCGACAGGGACTCTGGAAACACCATATATTTT.